The sequence of this TCR beta chain was determined in a study of blood T cell repertoires in COVID-19. On the study more broadly: The United States, Italy and Spain supplied acute and convalescent COVID-19 samples. PBMCs, B-cell-depleted T cells, or T cells were the source of the cDNA or gDNA that made up the material.

Trimming stripped 0 bases from V and 8 bases from J, with 7 bases between. The CDR3 consists of 12 residues. Per germline, CDR1 SGHVS and CDR2 FQNEAQ. Methods used by the authors: Reference gene primer amplification gave nucleated cell count estimates. Only in-frame clones appear in the TCRdb table, and some are missing; sequencing was by immunoSEQ multiplex PCR. V and J calls and clone size are given by that table; D and trimming were obtained from the DNA. Of 200,000 or so clones detected, 70% to 85% appear once; the ten largest clones hold approximately 2%. This receptor was obtained from a middle-aged man who had recovered from COVID-19. The rearrangement uses TRBV7-8 and TRBJ1-2, with no clear D. Sequenced: peripheral blood. CDR3 coding DNA: TGTGCCAGCAGCTTAGCTAGCGGGGGCTACACCTTC. It codes for CASSLASGGYTF.